This T cell receptor beta chain was recovered during a study of blood T cell repertoires in COVID-19. Turning to the study itself: Sources were T cells, B-cell-depleted T cells, or PBMCs; the material itself was cDNA or gDNA.

The V gene lost 2 bases and the J gene lost 7 bases, with 15 bases spanning the gap. The CDR3 consists of 16 residues. The germline CDR1 and CDR2 sequences are LGHDT and YNNKEL (reference sequence). Data came from immunoSEQ multiplex PCR; TCRdb stores just in-frame clones and leaves some out. This repertoire shows 60,000 to 70,000 clones, roughly 87% found once; its top ten account for roughly 2.9%. The material sequenced was peripheral blood. V is TRBV3-1 (or the pseudogene TRBV3-2) and J is TRBJ1-6; D may be TRBD1 (6 bases). The receptor was derived from a man aged 80 or over with acute or convalescent COVID-19. CDR3 in DNA: TGTGCCAGCAGCCAACATGGGGGGGCTGGGAATTCACCCCTCCACTTT. Protein product: CASSQHGGAGNSPLHF.